Here is one TCR beta chain with its context. Its target is not known. This entry is derived from a study of graft-versus-host responses after intestinal transplantation. On the study more broadly: Transplantation in recipients was multivisceral, liver-intestinal, or isolated intestinal. Induction using anti-thymocyte globulin, followed by tacrolimus and steroids for 2 to 4 years, was given to all recipients.

General study points: Early after transplant, HvG declines were associated with peak levels of circulating GvH clones. In patients with graft-donor T cell macrochimerism, allograft graft-versus-host to host-versus-graft clonal ratios were high.

Germline V lookup: CDR1 GTSNPN, CDR2 SVGIG (reference sequence). CDR3 size: 15 residues. The ends lost 1 base at V and 0 bases at J; junction bases unmatched: 2. Repertoires were generated with immunoSEQ multiplex PCR, while TCRdb's copy carries only in-frame clones and drops some. This sample has about 120,000 clones, with more than 85% found just once. This material consisted of unstimulated CD8+ T cells sorted from spleen or lymph node cells, taken before transplant. This chain uses TRBV30 with TRBJ2-3; 9 bases align to TRBD1. The receptor was derived from a human donor who was the organ donor for an intestinal transplant. CDR3 residues: CAWSAGTGSTDTQYF. The CDR3 bases are TGTGCCTGGAGTGCCGGGACAGGGAGCACAGATACGCAGTATTTT.